These T cell receptor beta chains were read from a single sample in a study of blood T cell repertoires in COVID-19. The data were produced by immunoSEQ multiplex PCR, yet TCRdb's version contains in-frame clones alone and is incomplete. This table holds 300,000 to 450,000 clones, roughly four fifths found once. Sequenced input: peripheral blood. Source of these receptors: a human donor with acute or convalescent COVID-19. The donor label of this sample is uncertain. Each CDR3 is given with its conserved first and last residue. The size of a clone is reported for some rows only, either as once, few or many, or as a class for expanded clones.

size,V,CDR3
NA,TRBV11-2,CASSSAGGGQETQYF
NA,TRBV7-2,CASSSDSSNQPQHF
NA,TRBV10-3,CAISERGMNTEAFF
NA,TRBV5-4,CASSRRDRGLRNTIYF
once,TRBV7-8,CASSRGLGARKLFF
NA,TRBV7-5,CVRTAGGGHQPQHF
NA,TRBV4-1,CASSQTGAGANVLTF
NA,TRBV6-5,CASSFNFRTDTQYF
NA,TRBV30,CAWSADTRNQPQHF
NA,TRBV5-1,CASSPGQGLDNEQFF
NA,TRBV3-1/TRBV3-2,CASSQQLAGSNEQFF
NA,TRBV5-4,CASRPTGVGAGELFF
few,TRBV6-5,CASRRDSHLYGYTF
NA,TRBV3-1/TRBV3-2,CASSSRTGYTDTQYF
few,TRBV5-1,CASRYGKDNEQFF
NA,TRBV5-1,CASKGAGGGYTF
NA,TRBV4-2,CASSPRLAGRRSTDTQYF
NA,TRBV7-8,CASSLKRGGGNTEAFF
NA,TRBV25-1,CASSEYMGGSYGYTF
NA,TRBV6-6,CASSYIAGVTDEQFF
NA,TRBV11-2,CASSLGGGKSQPQHF
NA,TRBV5-1,CASSLVFGAEKLFF
NA,TRBV28,CASSFGAGGYNEQFF
NA,TRBV4-2,CASSQPGLAGPYNEQFF
NA,TRBV29-1,CSVEGTSGGYEQYF
NA,TRBV21-1,CASSKGTGPLTYEQYF